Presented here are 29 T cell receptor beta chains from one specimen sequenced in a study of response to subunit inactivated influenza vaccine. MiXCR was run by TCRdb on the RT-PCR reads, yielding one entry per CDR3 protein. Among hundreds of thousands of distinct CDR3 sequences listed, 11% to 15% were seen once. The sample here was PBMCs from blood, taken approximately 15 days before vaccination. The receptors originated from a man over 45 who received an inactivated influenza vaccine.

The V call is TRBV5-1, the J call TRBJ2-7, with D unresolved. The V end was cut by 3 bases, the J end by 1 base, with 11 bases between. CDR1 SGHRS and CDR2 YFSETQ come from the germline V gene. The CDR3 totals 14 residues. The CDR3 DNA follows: TGCGCCAGCAGCTCCCAATCCGGGTCCTACGAGCAGTACTTC. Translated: CASSSQSGSYEQYF. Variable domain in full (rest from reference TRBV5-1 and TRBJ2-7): KAGVTQTPRYLIKTRGQQVTLSCSPISGHRSVSWYQQTPGQGLQFLFEYFSETQRNKGNFPGRFSGRQFSNSRSEMNVSTLELGDSALYLCASSSQSGSYEQYFGPGTRLTVT.

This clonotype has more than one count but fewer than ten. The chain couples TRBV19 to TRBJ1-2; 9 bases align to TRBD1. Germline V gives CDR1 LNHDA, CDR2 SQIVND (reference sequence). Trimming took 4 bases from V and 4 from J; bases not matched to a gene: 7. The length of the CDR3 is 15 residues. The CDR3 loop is CASSTPTGGIYGYTF. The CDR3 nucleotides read TGTGCCAGTAGTACCCCGACAGGGGGGATCTATGGCTACACCTTC.

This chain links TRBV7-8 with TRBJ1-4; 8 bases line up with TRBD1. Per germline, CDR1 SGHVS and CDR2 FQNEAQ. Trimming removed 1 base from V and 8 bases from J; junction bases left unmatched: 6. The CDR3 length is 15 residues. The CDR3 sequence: CASSLGRDRPEKLFF. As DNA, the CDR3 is TGTGCCAGCAGCTTAGGCCGGGACAGGCCAGAAAAACTGTTTTTT.

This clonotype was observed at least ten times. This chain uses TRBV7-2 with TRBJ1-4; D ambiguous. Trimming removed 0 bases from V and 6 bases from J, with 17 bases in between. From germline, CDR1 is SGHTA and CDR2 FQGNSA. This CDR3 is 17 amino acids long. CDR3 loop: CASSLAFTRDIDEKLFF. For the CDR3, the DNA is TGTGCCAGCAGCTTAGCATTTACCCGCGACATCGATGAAAAACTGTTTTTT.

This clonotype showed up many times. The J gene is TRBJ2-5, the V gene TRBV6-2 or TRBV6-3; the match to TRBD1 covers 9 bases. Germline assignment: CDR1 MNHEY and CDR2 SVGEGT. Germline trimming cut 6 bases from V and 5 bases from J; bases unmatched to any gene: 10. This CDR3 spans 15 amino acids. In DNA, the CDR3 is TGTGCCAGCAGACCTCTTCCGGGACAGGGCGAGACCCAGTACTTC. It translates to CASRPLPGQGETQYF.

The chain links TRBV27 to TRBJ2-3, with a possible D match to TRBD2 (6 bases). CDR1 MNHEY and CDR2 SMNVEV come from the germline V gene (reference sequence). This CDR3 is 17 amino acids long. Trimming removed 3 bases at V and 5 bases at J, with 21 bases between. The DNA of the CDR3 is TGTGCCAGCAGTTTGCGGAGGGGCGTTGAGGGCATAGATACGCAGTATTTT. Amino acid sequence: CASSLRRGVEGIDTQYF.

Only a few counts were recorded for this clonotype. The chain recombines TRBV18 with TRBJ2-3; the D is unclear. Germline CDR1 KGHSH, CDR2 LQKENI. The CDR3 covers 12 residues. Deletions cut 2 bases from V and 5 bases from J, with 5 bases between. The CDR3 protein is CASSPVLDTQYF. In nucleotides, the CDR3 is TGTGCCAGCTCACCAGTTCTAGATACGCAGTATTTT.

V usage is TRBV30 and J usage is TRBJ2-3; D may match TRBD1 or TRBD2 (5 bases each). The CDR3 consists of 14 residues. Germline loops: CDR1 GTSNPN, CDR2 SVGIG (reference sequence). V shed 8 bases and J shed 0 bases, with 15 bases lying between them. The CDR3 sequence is CALRGVVSTDTQYF. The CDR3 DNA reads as TGTGCCCTGAGGGGTGTGGTTAGCACAGATACGCAGTATTTT.

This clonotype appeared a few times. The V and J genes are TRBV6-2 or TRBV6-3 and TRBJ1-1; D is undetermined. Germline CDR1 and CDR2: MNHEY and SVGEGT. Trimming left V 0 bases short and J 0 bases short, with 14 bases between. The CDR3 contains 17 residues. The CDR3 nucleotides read TGTGCCAGCAGTTACTCAAGATTGAAGGTATTGAACACTGAAGCTTTCTTT. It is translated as CASSYSRLKVLNTEAFF.

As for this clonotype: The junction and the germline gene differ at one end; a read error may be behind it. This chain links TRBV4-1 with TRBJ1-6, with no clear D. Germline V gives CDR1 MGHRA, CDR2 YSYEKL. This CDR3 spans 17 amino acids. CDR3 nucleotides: TGCGCCAGCAGCCAAGATGAACAGAGCTCCTATAATTCACACCTCCACTTT. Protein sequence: CASSQDEQSSYNSHLHF.

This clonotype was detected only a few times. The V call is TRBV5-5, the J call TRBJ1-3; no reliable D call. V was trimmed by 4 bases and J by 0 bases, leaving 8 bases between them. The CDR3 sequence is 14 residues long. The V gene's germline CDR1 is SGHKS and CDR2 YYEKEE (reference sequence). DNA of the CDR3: TGTGCCAGCAGCGTCATAGCCTCTGGAAACACCATATATTTT. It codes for CASSVIASGNTIYF. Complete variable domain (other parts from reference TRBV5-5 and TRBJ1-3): DAGVTQSPTHLIKTRGQQVTLRCSPISGHKSVSWYQQVLGQGPQFIFQYYEKEERGRGNFPDRFSARQFPNYSSELNVNALLLGDSALYLCASSVIASGNTIYFGEGSWLTVV.

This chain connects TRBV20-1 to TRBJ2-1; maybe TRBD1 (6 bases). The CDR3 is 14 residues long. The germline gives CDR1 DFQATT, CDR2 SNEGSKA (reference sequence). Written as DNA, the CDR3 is TGCAGCACAAATCAGGGGCTGGGCGGCAATGAGCAGTTCTTC. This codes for CSTNQGLGGNEQFF.

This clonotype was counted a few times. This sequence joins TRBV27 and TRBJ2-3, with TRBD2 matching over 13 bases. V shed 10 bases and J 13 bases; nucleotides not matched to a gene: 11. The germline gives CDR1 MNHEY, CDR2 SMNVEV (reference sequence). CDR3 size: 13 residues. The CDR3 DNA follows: TGTGCCACCTACACTCCGGGACTAGCGGGAAAGTATTTT. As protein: CATYTPGLAGKYF.

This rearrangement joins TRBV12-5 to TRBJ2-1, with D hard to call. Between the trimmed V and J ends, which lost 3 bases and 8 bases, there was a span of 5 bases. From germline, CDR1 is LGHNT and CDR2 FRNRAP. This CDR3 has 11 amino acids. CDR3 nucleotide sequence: TGTGCTAGTGGTTTACGACATGAGCAGTTCTTC. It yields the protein CASGLRHEQFF.

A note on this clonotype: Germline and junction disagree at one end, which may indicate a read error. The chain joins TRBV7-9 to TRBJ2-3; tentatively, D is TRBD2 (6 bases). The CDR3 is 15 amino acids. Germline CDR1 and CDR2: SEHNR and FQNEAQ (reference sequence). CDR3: CVSSTAGLRTDTQYF. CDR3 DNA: TGTGTCAGCAGCACCGCGGGACTCCGAACAGATACGCAGTATTTT.

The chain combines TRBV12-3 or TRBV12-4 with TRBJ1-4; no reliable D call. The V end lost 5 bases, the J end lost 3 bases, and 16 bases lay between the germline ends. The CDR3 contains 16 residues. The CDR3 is CASSNYPGRSNEKLFF. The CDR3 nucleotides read TGTGCCAGCAGTAACTACCCGGGGAGGTCTAATGAAAAACTGTTTTTT.

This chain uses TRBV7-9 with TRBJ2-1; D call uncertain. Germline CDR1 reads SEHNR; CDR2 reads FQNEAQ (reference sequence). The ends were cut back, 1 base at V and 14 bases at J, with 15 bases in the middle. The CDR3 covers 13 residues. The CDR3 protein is CASSLDPGTHEFF. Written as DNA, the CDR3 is TGTGCCAGCAGCTTAGACCCGGGTACCCACGAGTTCTTC.

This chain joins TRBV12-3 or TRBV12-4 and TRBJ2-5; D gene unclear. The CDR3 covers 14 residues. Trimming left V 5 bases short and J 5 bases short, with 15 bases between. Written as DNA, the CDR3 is TGTGCCAGCAGTAGATCTGTAGGTTCGGAGACCCAGTACTTC. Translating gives CASSRSVGSETQYF.

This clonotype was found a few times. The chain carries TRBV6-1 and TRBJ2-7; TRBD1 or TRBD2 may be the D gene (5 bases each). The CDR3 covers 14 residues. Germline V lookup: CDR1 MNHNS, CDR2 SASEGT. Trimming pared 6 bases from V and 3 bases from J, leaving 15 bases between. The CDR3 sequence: CASRLFGGYYEQYF. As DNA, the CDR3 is TGTGCCAGCAGACTATTTGGGGGTTACTACGAGCAGTACTTC.

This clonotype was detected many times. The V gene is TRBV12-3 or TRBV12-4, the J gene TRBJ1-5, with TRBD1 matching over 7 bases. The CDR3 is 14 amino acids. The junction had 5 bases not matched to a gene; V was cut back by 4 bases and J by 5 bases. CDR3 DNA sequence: TGTGCCAGCAGTTCCCAGGGGGTCCATCAGCCCCAGCATTTT. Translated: CASSSQGVHQPQHF.

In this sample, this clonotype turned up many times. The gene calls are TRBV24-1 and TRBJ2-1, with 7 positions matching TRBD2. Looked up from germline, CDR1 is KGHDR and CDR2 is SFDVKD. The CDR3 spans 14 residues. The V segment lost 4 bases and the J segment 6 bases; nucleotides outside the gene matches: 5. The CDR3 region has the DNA TGTGCCACCAGTGACCGGACTAGGGTCAATGAGCAGTTCTTC. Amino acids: CATSDRTRVNEQFF.

CDR3 sequence reads: CASRPAGGVFSYEQYF. In DNA, the CDR3 is TGTGCCAGCAGACCAGCGGGAGGGGTATTCTCCTACGAGCAGTACTTC. The chain employs TRBV6-2 or TRBV6-3 and TRBJ2-7; 10 positions agree with TRBD2. Looked up from germline, CDR1 is MNHEY and CDR2 is SVGEGT. The trim removed 6 bases at V and 0 bases at J, leaving 8 bases unmatched. The CDR3 loop spans 16 amino acids.

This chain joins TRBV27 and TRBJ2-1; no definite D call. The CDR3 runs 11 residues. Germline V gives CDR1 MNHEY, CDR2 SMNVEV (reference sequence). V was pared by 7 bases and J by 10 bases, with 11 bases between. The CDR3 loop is CASTHLGEQFF. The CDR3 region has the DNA TGTGCCAGCACCCACCTGGGGGAGCAGTTCTTC.

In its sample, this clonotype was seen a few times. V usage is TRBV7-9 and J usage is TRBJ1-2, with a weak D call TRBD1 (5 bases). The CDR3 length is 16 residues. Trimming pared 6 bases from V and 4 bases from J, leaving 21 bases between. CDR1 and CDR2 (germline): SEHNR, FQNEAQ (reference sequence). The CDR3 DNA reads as TGTGCCAGCAGACGGTCGGAATCAGGGTACCCCTATGGCTACACCTTC. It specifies CASRRSESGYPYGYTF.

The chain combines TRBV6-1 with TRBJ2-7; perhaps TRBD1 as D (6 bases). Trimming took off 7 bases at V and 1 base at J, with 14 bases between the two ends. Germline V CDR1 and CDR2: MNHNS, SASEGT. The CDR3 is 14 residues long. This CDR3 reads CASTRTARSYEQYF. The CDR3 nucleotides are TGTGCCAGCACCCGGACAGCCCGATCCTACGAGCAGTACTTC.

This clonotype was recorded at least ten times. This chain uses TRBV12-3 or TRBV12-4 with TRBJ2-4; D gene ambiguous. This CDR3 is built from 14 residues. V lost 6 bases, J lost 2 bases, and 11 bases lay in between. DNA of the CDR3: TGTGCCAGCAGCCCCTTTGTGACCAAAAACATTCAGTACTTC. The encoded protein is CASSPFVTKNIQYF.

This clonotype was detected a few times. CDR3 nucleotides: TGTGCCACCAGCAGAGATGGGGGGGCTGGAGAGACCCAGTACTTC. This translates into CATSRDGGAGETQYF. This chain joins TRBV15 and TRBJ2-5; a weak D match, TRBD2 (7 bases). From germline, CDR1 is LNHNV and CDR2 YYDKDF (reference sequence). V was cut by 0 bases and J by 4 bases, with 12 bases left in between. The CDR3 loop spans 15 amino acids.

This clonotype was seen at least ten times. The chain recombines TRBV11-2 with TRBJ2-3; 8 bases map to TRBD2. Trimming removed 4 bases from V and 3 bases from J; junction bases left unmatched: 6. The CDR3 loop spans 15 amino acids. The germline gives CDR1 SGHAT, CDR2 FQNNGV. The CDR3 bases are TGTGCCAGCAGCTCCCTTAAGCGGGGGACAGATACGCAGTATTTT. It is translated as CASSSLKRGTDTQYF. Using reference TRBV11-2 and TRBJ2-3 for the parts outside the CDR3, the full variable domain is EAGVAQSPRYKIIEKRQSVAFWCNPISGHATLYWYQQILGQGPKLLIQFQNNGVVDDSQLPKDRFSAERLKGVDSTLKIQPAKLEDSAVYLCASSSLKRGTDTQYFGPGTRLTVL.

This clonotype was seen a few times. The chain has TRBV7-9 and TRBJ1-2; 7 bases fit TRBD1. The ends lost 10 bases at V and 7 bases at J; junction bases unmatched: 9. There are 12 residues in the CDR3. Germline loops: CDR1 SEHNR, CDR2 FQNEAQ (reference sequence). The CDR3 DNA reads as TGTGCCACTGTTACAGGGGTCGGTGGCTACACCTTC. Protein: CATVTGVGGYTF.